This T cell receptor (beta chain) was profiled in a study of cytomegalovirus exposure and HLA in healthy donors. General study results and limits: A list of 150 or so TCR beta chains associated with cytomegalovirus was given. Reported results showed that the classifier diagnosed cytomegalovirus status with high specificity and sensitivity.

Method: immunoSEQ multiplex PCR; TCRdb's copy keeps in-frame clones and lacks some. The repertoire holds 100,000 to 120,000 clones, with around nine tenths as singletons. With 4 bases clipped from V and 7 bases from J, the junction kept 9 bases outside the gene matches. This CDR3 is built from 14 residues. Germline V gene lookup returns CDR1 ENHRY and CDR2 SYGVKD. Concerning this clone: What it recognizes is unknown.

This TCR derives from a woman younger than 45 in good health and CMV-seropositive. The chain couples TRBV10-3 to TRBJ2-7, with TRBD1 matching over 8 bases. The sample taken for sequencing was PBMCs. The chain's CDR3 is CAISGQGLRREQYF. The CDR3 nucleotides read TGTGCCATCAGTGGACAGGGGCTACGGCGGGAGCAGTACTTC.